This TCR beta chain comes out of a study of T cell responses to AZD1222 COVID-19 vaccine. Study conclusions and caveats: White British people made up most donors, females outnumbered males, and clonal diversity was possibly underestimated.

This CDR3 has 14 residues. The germline V and J ends were trimmed by 0 bases and 10 bases, with 16 bases remaining between them. Germline-derived CDR1 and CDR2 are SGHKS and YYEKEE (reference sequence). As regards this clone: As yet, its antigen is unknown.

Generated by immunoSEQ multiplex PCR, the TCRdb table keeps only in-frame clones and is missing some. The data contain about 140,000 clones, approximately 92% of them singletons. The TCR was taken from an adult who received the AZD1222 COVID-19 vaccine. This material consisted of peripheral blood, taken 28 days after the second AZD1222 dose. The chain is built from TRBV5-5 and TRBJ1-2; a weak D match, TRBD1 (6 bases). The CDR3 DNA reads as TGTGCCAGCAGCTTGGTTCTGGACAGTCGGGACTACACCTTC. Amino acid sequence: CASSLVLDSRDYTF.